What follows are 27 T cell receptor beta chains derived from one specimen sequenced in a study of radiation and T cells in renal cell carcinoma. Time point of the sample: blood 2 weeks post-SBRT. Noted treatment: 15 Gy SBRT to primary tumor, nephrectomy 4 weeks later. Sequenced by immunoSEQ multiplex PCR; TCRdb stores in-frame clones only, minus some. The repertoire holds more than 95,000 clones, with roughly four fifths as singletons. This specimen consisted of blood, obtained from a patient whose treatment included radiotherapy and nephrectomy. The source is a man aged 50 to 60 with renal cell carcinoma.

The chain uses TRBV6-6 and TRBJ2-7; D gene unclear. V lost 0 bases and J 7 bases, leaving 10 bases between the germline ends. The V gene's germline CDR1 is MNHNY and CDR2 SVGAGI (reference sequence). This CDR3 has 13 residues. CDR3 region: CASSYSISEEQYF. In DNA form, the CDR3 reads TGTGCCAGCAGTTACTCGATATCCGAGGAGCAGTACTTC.

The sample holds a few counts of this clone. The gene calls are TRBV19 and TRBJ2-1; 10 bases match TRBD1. There are 15 residues in the CDR3. Germline V gene lookup returns CDR1 LNHDA and CDR2 SQIVND (reference sequence). The ends lost 5 bases at V and 6 bases at J; junction bases unmatched: 7. CDR3 sequence reads: CASSPWTGGSNEQFF. As DNA, the CDR3 is TGTGCCAGTAGTCCCTGGACAGGGGGATCCAATGAGCAGTTCTTC.

The gene calls are TRBV19 and TRBJ1-4; D is ambiguous. V lost 8 bases, J lost 5 bases, and 12 bases lay in between. Looked up from germline, CDR1 is LNHDA and CDR2 is SQIVND (reference sequence). This CDR3 is built from 13 residues. The CDR3 protein is CASARRRNEKLFF. CDR3 in DNA: TGTGCCAGTGCCAGGCGAAGAAATGAAAAACTGTTTTTT.

Concerning this clone itself: Additional DNA sequences in this sample encode the identical CDR3. CDR3 residues: CASSPGTGNNYGYTF. As DNA, the CDR3 is TGTGCCAGCAGCCCTGGGACAGGGAATAACTATGGCTACACCTTC. V is TRBV6-6 and J is TRBJ1-2; 9 positions agree with TRBD1. Germline assignment: CDR1 MNHNY and CDR2 SVGAGI (reference sequence). The CDR3 length is 15 residues. J was trimmed by 1 base and V by 6 bases; bases with no gene match: 6.

The V and J genes are TRBV6-5 and TRBJ2-2, with 7 bases that match TRBD1. This CDR3 contains 15 residues. After removal of 6 bases from V and 4 bases from J, the junction contained 8 bases not matched to a gene. Germline V gene sequence: CDR1 MNHEY, CDR2 SVGAGI. CDR3 bases: TGTGCCAGCAGCCTCCGACAGGGTGTCACCGGGGAGCTGTTTTTT. The encoded protein is CASSLRQGVTGELFF.

This clone was counted a single time. V gene TRBV2 combines with J gene TRBJ2-2; D perhaps matches TRBD2 (6 bases). V gave up 1 base and J gave up 6 bases, with 9 bases separating them. From germline, CDR1 is SNHLY and CDR2 FYNNEI. This CDR3 contains 14 residues. The CDR3 sequence is CASSEGLDPGELFF. The CDR3 coding sequence is TGTGCCAGCAGTGAAGGACTAGACCCCGGGGAGCTGTTTTTT.

This CDR3 reads CASSPLARGTGELFF. In DNA, the CDR3 is TGTGCCAGCTCACCGTTGGCCCGAGGGACCGGGGAGCTGTTTTTT. V is TRBV18 and J is TRBJ2-2, with a tentative D call TRBD2 (5 bases). There are 15 residues in the CDR3. Looked up from germline, CDR1 is KGHSH and CDR2 is LQKENI. Trimming took off 3 bases at V and 5 bases at J, with 13 bases between the two ends.

V gene TRBV2 combines with J gene TRBJ2-2, with D unresolved. The CDR3 length is 13 residues. Trimming pared 6 bases from V and 6 bases from J, leaving 11 bases between. Germline V gene sequence: CDR1 SNHLY, CDR2 FYNNEI. The CDR3 sequence: CASSLVFAGELFF. For the CDR3, the DNA is TGTGCCAGCAGCCTCGTGTTCGCCGGGGAGCTGTTTTTT.

V usage is TRBV5-8 and J usage is TRBJ2-7; D may be TRBD2 (5 bases). The CDR3 totals 12 residues. Germline CDR1 SGHTS, CDR2 YDEGEE. Trimming removed 5 bases from V and 2 bases from J, with 8 bases in between. Here the CDR3 reads CASRAGTYEQYF. In DNA form, the CDR3 reads TGTGCCAGCAGGGCGGGCACCTACGAGCAGTACTTC.

This clone appeared a few times. This chain joins TRBV2 and TRBJ1-1; 10 bases align to TRBD1. The CDR3 has 16 amino acids. The J segment lost 7 bases and the V segment lost 4 bases, leaving 12 bases of the junction unmatched. CDR1 is SNHLY and CDR2 is FYNNEI in the germline V gene. The CDR3 nucleotides read TGTGCCAGCAGTGCATTATCCGGGACAGGGGTTAATGAAGCTTTCTTT. Translated: CASSALSGTGVNEAFF.

The chain is built from TRBV19 and TRBJ2-7; maybe TRBD1 (5 bases). V lost 5 bases to trimming and J lost 2 bases, with 10 bases between them. Germline CDR1 reads LNHDA; CDR2 reads SQIVND (reference sequence). This CDR3 contains 13 residues. CDR3 DNA: TGTGCCAGTAGTGGGGCAGCAACCTACGAGCAGTACTTC. Translating gives CASSGAATYEQYF.

J is TRBJ2-3 and V is TRBV19, with 13 bases that match TRBD2. J gave up 6 bases and V 5 bases, and 2 bases lay outside the gene matches. The CDR3 runs to 14 residues. Looked up from germline, CDR1 is LNHDA and CDR2 is SQIVND (reference sequence). The CDR3 sequence is CASSPGLAGDTQYF. The CDR3 DNA sequence: TGTGCCAGTAGTCCGGGACTAGCGGGGGATACGCAGTATTTT.

This clone was counted once. This chain links TRBV6-5 with TRBJ1-2; D is possibly TRBD1 (6 bases). The V and J ends lost 5 bases and 3 bases respectively, with 16 bases between them. The germline V gene has CDR1 MNHEY and CDR2 SVGAGI. CDR3 length: 15 residues. CDR3 in amino acids: CASSRMTGGYYGYTF. CDR3 coding DNA: TGTGCCAGCAGTCGTATGACAGGAGGATACTATGGCTACACCTTC.

The rearrangement links TRBV19 to TRBJ2-1; either TRBD1 or TRBD2 may fit D (5 bases each). With 3 bases removed from V and 4 bases from J, the gap between germline ends came to 16 bases. The CDR3 totals 16 residues. Per the germline V gene, CDR1 is LNHDA and CDR2 is SQIVND (reference sequence). This CDR3 is CASSIDSIGTYNEQFF. The CDR3 coding sequence is TGTGCCAGTAGTATTGACTCGATCGGGACGTACAATGAGCAGTTCTTC.

The V gene is TRBV6-5, the J gene TRBJ2-2, with TRBD1 identical over 7 bases. After removal of 6 bases from V and 4 bases from J, the junction contained 8 bases not matched to a gene. The CDR3 loop spans 15 amino acids. The V gene's germline CDR1 is MNHEY and CDR2 SVGAGI. As DNA, the CDR3 is TGTGCCAGCAGCTACAGGCACAGGGGCACCGGGGAGCTGTTTTTT. It encodes CASSYRHRGTGELFF.

CDR3 loop: CASSLQVQRGTDTQYF. The CDR3 bases are TGCGCCAGCAGCTTACAAGTTCAAAGAGGGACAGATACGCAGTATTTT. The rearrangement uses TRBV5-1 and TRBJ2-3; TRBD2 is a possible D gene (5 bases). This CDR3 region has 16 residues. With 2 bases removed from V and 3 bases from J, the gap between germline ends came to 16 bases. The germline gives CDR1 SGHRS, CDR2 YFSETQ.

This chain uses TRBV6-6 with TRBJ2-1, with 10 bases fitting TRBD1. V shed 6 bases and J 5 bases; nucleotides not matched to a gene: 4. This CDR3 comprises 14 residues. The germline CDR1 and CDR2 sequences are MNHNY and SVGAGI (reference sequence). The chain's CDR3 is CASRTGTGDNEQFF. The CDR3 coding sequence is TGTGCCAGCAGAACCGGGACAGGGGACAATGAGCAGTTCTTC.

The chain has TRBV7-2 and TRBJ2-1; D perhaps matches TRBD1 (5 bases). The CDR3 runs 11 residues. Trimming removed 5 bases from V and 9 bases from J, with 8 bases in between. The germline V gene has CDR1 SGHTA and CDR2 FQGNSA. The CDR3 region is CASSNQGEQFF. The CDR3 DNA is TGTGCCAGCAGCAACCAGGGTGAGCAGTTCTTC.

The V call is TRBV29-1, the J call TRBJ2-3, with TRBD2 matching over 12 bases. The junction had 3 bases not matched to a gene; V was cut back by 3 bases and J by 2 bases. Germline loops: CDR1 SQVTM, CDR2 ANQGSEA. CDR3 length equals 15 residues. CDR3 sequence: CSVERLAGVTDTQYF. The CDR3 region has the DNA TGCAGCGTTGAGCGACTAGCGGGAGTCACAGATACGCAGTATTTT.

This clone was detected only a few times. The chain joins TRBV6-5 to TRBJ1-2; D gene ambiguous. CDR1 MNHEY and CDR2 SVGAGI come from the germline V gene. The V and J ends lost 7 bases and 4 bases respectively, with 19 bases between them. This CDR3 has 15 amino acids. The CDR3 DNA is TGTGCCAGCACCTCCTTAGGATCCAAAGGCTATGGCTACACCTTC. It specifies CASTSLGSKGYGYTF.

The chain joins TRBV2 to TRBJ2-5, with a tentative D call TRBD2 (6 bases). The CDR3 is 15 amino acids. Germline V gene lookup returns CDR1 SNHLY and CDR2 FYNNEI. The V end lost 5 bases, the J end lost 5 bases, and 18 bases lay between the germline ends. The CDR3 DNA is TGTGCCAGCAGTCAACCGGGGGAGGTGAGGGAGACCCAGTACTTC. Amino acids: CASSQPGEVRETQYF. Variable domain in full (rest from reference TRBV2 and TRBJ2-5): EPEVTQTPSHQVTQMGQEVILRCVPISNHLYFYWYRQILGQKVEFLVSFYNNEISEKSEIFDDQFSVERPDGSNFTLKIRSTKLEDSAMYFCASSQPGEVRETQYFGPGTRLLVL.

The sample holds one count of this clone. V and J are TRBV7-9 and TRBJ2-3; possibly TRBD2 for D (5 bases). Trimming stripped 5 bases from V and 8 bases from J, with 11 bases between. The germline gives CDR1 SEHNR, CDR2 FQNEAQ (reference sequence). The CDR3 loop spans 12 amino acids. CDR3 sequence: CASSRGGGTQYF. The CDR3 nucleotides read TGTGCCAGCAGCCGCGGCGGAGGTACGCAGTATTTT.

This clone occurred once. V is TRBV9 and J is TRBJ1-1, with D hard to call. Germline CDR1 and CDR2: SGDLS and YYNGEE. The CDR3 loop spans 13 amino acids. Trimming took off 0 bases at V and 4 bases at J, with 7 bases between the two ends. The CDR3 loop reads CASSVGVGTEAFF. DNA of the CDR3: TGTGCCAGCAGCGTAGGGGTTGGCACTGAAGCTTTCTTT.

This clone was recorded a few times. This chain links TRBV5-1 with TRBJ2-3; TRBD1 agrees at 8 bases. The CDR3 length is 17 residues. Germline V gene lookup returns CDR1 SGHRS and CDR2 YFSETQ. With V trimmed by 2 bases and J by 1 base, 9 bases remained unmatched. CDR3 nucleotides: TGCGCCAGCAGCTTACCCCAGGGGGCACCAGGCACAGATACGCAGTATTTT. As protein: CASSLPQGAPGTDTQYF.

This clone occurred once. The rearrangement links TRBV9 to TRBJ2-2; 8 bases are a match to TRBD2. The length of the CDR3 is 17 residues. Germline V lookup: CDR1 SGDLS, CDR2 YYNGEE. Unmatched junction bases numbered 12, after V lost 4 bases and J lost 4 bases. The CDR3 here is CASSPQAGTRGTGELFF. The CDR3 DNA reads as TGTGCCAGCAGCCCCCAAGCCGGGACTAGGGGCACCGGGGAGCTGTTTTTT.

This sequence joins TRBV11-2 and TRBJ1-4, with a possible D match to TRBD1 (6 bases). The CDR3 totals 15 residues. Germline V gene lookup returns CDR1 SGHAT and CDR2 FQNNGV. V was shortened by 0 bases and J by 3 bases, with 8 bases between the two germline ends. The CDR3 DNA follows: TGTGCCAGCAGCTTAGAGTGGACAGCTAATGAAAAACTGTTTTTT. As protein: CASSLEWTANEKLFF.

V and J are TRBV9 and TRBJ2-7; 7 bases match TRBD2. Germline CDR1 and CDR2: SGDLS and YYNGEE. This CDR3 comprises 16 residues. V lost 4 bases and J lost 4; bases outside the gene matches: 14. CDR3 in amino acids: CASSFGEGGSWYEQYF. For the CDR3, the DNA is TGTGCCAGCAGCTTCGGGGAGGGCGGGAGTTGGTACGAGCAGTACTTC. The full variable domain, with the rest looked up from reference TRBV9 and TRBJ2-7, is DSGVTQTPKHLITATGQRVTLRCSPRSGDLSVYWYQQSLDQGLQFLIQYYNGEERAKGNILERFSAQQFPDLHSELNLSSLELGDSALYFCASSFGEGGSWYEQYFGPGTRLTVT.